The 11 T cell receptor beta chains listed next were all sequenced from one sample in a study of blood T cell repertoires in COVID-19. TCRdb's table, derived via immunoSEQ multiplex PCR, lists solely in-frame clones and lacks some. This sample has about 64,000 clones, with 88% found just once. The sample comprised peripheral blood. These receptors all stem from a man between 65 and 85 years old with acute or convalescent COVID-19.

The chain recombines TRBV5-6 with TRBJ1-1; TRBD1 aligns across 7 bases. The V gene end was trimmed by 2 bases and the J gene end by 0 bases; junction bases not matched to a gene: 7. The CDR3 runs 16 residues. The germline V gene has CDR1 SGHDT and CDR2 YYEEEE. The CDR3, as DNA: TGTGCCAGCAGCTTTAGGAGGGGGCGGGTGAACACTGAAGCTTTCTTT. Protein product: CASSFRRGRVNTEAFF.

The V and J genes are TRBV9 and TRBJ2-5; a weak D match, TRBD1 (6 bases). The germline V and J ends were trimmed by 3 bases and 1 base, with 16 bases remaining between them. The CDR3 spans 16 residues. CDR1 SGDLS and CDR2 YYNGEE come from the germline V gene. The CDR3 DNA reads TGTGCCAGCAGCGAGAGGAGCCAGACAGGCCAAGAGACCCAGTACTTC. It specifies CASSERSQTGQETQYF.

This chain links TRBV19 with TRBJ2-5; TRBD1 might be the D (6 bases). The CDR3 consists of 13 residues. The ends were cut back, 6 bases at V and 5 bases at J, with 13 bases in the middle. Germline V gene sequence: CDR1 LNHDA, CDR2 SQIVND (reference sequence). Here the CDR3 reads CASRARGTETQYF. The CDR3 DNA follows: TGTGCCAGTAGGGCCAGGGGAACGGAGACCCAGTACTTC.

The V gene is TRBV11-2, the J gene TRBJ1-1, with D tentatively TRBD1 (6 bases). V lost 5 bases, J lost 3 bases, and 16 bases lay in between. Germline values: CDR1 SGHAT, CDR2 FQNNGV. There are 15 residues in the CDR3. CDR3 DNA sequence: TGTGCCAGCAGCCCCCGACCCTGGGGGCACACTGAAGCTTTCTTT. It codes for CASSPRPWGHTEAFF.

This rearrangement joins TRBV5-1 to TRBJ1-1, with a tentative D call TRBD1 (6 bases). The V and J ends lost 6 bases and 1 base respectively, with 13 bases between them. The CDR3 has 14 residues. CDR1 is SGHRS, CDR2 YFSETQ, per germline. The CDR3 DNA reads TGCGCCAGCAACCACCCGGGACAGAACACTGAAGCTTTCTTT. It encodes CASNHPGQNTEAFF.

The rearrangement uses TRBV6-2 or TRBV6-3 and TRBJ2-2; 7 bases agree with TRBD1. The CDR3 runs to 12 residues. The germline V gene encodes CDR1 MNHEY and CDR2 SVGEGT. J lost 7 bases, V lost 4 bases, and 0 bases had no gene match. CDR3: CASSWDSGELFF. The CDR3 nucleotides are TGTGCCAGCAGTTGGGACAGCGGGGAGCTGTTTTTT.

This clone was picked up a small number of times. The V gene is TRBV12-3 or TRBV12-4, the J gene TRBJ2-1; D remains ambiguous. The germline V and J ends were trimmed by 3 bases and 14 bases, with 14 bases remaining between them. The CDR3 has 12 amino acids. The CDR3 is CASSFFPTPEFF. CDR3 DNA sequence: TGTGCCAGCAGTTTCTTCCCCACCCCAGAGTTCTTC.

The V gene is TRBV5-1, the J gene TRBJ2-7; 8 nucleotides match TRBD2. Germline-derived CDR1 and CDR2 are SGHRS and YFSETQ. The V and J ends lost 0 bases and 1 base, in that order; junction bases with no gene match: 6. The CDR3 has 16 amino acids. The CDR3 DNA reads TGCGCCAGCAGCTTGGCGGGGGGGCTGCCTTCCTACGAGCAGTACTTC. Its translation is CASSLAGGLPSYEQYF.

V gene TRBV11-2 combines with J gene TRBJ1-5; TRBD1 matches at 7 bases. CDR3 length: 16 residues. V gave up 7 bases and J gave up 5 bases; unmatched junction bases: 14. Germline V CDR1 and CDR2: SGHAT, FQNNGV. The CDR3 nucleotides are TGTGCCAGCACCGGACTCGGACAGGCCGATTATCAGCCCCAGCATTTT. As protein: CASTGLGQADYQPQHF.

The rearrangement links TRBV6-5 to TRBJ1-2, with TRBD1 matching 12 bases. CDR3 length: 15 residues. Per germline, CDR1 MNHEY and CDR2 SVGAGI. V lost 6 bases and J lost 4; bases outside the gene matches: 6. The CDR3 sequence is CASRAGTGGVYGYTF. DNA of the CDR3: TGTGCCAGCAGAGCCGGGACAGGGGGCGTCTATGGCTACACCTTC.

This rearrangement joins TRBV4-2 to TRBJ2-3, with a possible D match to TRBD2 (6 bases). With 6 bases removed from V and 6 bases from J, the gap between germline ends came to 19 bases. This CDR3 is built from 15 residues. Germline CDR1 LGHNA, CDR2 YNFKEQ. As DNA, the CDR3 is TGTGCCAGCAGACCGGGACTCCTTTTGGCGGATACGCAGTATTTT. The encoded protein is CASRPGLLLADTQYF.